This T cell receptor (beta chain) was captured by sequencing in a study of T cells in Graves' hyperthyroidism and ophthalmopathy. Calling Graves' hyperthyroidism stable meant ophthalmopathy did not progress within 18 months. RNA transcripts provided the source from which TCR beta CDR3 regions were amplified. HTBI primers were employed in a first-round RT-PCR of the TCR CDR3. TCRdb independently ran MiXCR on the multiplex PCR reads; one entry per CDR3 protein. The sample carries under 650,000 distinct CDR3 sequences, roughly 17% recorded once. This clonotype was counted many times. The antigen remains unidentified. The CDR3 consists of 15 residues. CDR1 and CDR2 from the germline V gene are LGHDT and YNNKEL (reference sequence). V was pared by 1 base and J by 5 bases, with 14 bases between. Study-wide points: The majority of expanded thyroid clonotypes above 0.001 also appeared in blood.

The gene calls are TRBV3-1 and TRBJ1-1; D is possibly TRBD1 (6 bases). This receptor was taken from a woman aged 30 to 39 with Graves' hyperthyroidism. Specimen: blood. CDR3 nucleotides: TGTGCCAGCAGCCAAGCAACAAACAGGGTAACTGAAGCTTTCTTT. Its protein is CASSQATNRVTEAFF.